This record concerns one TCR beta chain sequence. The data belong to a study of blood T cells in healthy people across ages. Each donor gave ten milliliters of peripheral blood. In germline, CDR1 is MNHEY, CDR2 SVGAGI. Trimming took 11 bases from V and 1 from J, leaving 9 bases between them. The CDR3 is 12 amino acids. A sample-barcoded 5' primer and a J-beta primer mix were used in a second PCR of about 6 to 11 cycles. The template-switch adaptor, which had 12 random nucleotides, put a tag on each cDNA molecule. One entry per CDR3 protein results from TCRdb running MiXCR on the 5' RACE reads. This table holds about 830,000 distinct CDR3 sequences, roughly 60% found once.

The clonotype was recovered from a man younger than 40 in good health. Input material: blood. This chain links TRBV6-5 with TRBJ2-1, with D uncertain. The CDR3 DNA sequence: TGTGCCGCTGGAATTTCCTACAATGAGCAGTTCTTC. Encoded protein: CAAGISYNEQFF.